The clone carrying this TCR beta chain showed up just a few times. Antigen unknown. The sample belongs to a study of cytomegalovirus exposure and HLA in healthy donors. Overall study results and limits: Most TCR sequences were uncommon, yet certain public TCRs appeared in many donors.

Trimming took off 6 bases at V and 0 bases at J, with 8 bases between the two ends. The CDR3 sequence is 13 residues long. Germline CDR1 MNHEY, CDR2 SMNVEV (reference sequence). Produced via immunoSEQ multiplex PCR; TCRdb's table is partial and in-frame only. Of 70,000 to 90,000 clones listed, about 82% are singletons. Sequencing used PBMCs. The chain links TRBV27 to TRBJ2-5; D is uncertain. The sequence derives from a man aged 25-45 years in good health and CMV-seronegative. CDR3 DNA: TGTGCCAGCAGCCTAAACTACCAAGAGACCCAGTACTTC. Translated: CASSLNYQETQYF.